Below, one T cell receptor beta chain is given with its context. Its antigen is undetermined. Second doses that came at about 4 or about 12 weeks were put together. This entry comes from a study of T cell responses to AZD1222 COVID-19 vaccine. Regarding the study as a whole: At baseline, just five to seven AZD1222 recipients tested seropositive.

The repertoire was sequenced with immunoSEQ multiplex PCR; TCRdb's copy has only in-frame clones and lacks some. The sample includes approximately 150,000 clones, roughly 88% seen only once; the top ten take roughly 6%. The CDR3 is 13 amino acids. Trimming shortened V by 6 bases and J by 3 bases, and 6 bases separated the two germline ends. The sample consisted of peripheral blood, taken 28 days after the second AZD1222 dose. This TCR came from an adult who received the AZD1222 COVID-19 vaccine. The J gene is TRBJ1-6, the V gene TRBV12-3 or TRBV12-4; no clear D gene. The CDR3 sequence: CASRGDYNSPLHF. As DNA, the CDR3 is TGTGCCAGCAGGGGAGACTATAATTCACCCCTCCACTTT.